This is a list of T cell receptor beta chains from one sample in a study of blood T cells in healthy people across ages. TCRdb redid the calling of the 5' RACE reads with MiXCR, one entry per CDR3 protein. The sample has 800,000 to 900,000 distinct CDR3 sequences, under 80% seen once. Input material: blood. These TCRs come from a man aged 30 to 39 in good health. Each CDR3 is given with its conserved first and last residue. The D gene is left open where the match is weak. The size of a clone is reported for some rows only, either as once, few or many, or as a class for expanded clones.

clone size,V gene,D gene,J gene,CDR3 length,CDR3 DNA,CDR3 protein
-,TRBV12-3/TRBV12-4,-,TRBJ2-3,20,TGTGCCAGCAGTCCGACCAAAGGCCCCCAGGGACGGCTTAGCACAGATACGCAGTATTTT,CASSPTKGPQGRLSTDTQYF
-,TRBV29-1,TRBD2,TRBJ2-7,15,TGCAGCGTTGATTCCCAGCGGGGGTCCTCCTACGAGCAGTACTTC,CSVDSQRGSSYEQYF
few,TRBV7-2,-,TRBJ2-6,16,TGTGCCAGCAGCTCCTGGACGGGGGCCGGGGCCAACGTCCTGACTTTC,CASSSWTGAGANVLTF
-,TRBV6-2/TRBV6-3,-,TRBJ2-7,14,TGTGCCAGCAGTTACATGGACCAGAGTAACGAGCAGTACTTC,CASSYMDQSNEQYF
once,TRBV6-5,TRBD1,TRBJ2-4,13,TGTGCCAGCAGTTACAATTCAGGGGGCATTCAGTACTTC,CASSYNSGGIQYF
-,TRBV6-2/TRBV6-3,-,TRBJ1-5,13,TGTGCCAGCGAAGAACTTGGCAATCAGCCCCAGCATTTT,CASEELGNQPQHF
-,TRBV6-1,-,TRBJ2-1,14,TGTGCCAGCAGTGAAGCGTCCACCGACAATGAGCAGTTCTTC,CASSEASTDNEQFF
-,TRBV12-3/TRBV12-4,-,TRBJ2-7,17,TGTGCCAGCAGTTCAAGGACTGGCGGGGTGACCTCCTACGAGCAGTACTTC,CASSSRTGGVTSYEQYF
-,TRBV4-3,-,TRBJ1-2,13,TGCGCCAGCAGCCACCCTTTGGAGGTGGGCTACACCTTC,CASSHPLEVGYTF
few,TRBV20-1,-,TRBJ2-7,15,TGCAGTGCTAGAGATCGGGCGGGGGCGAGGGACGAGCAGTACTTC,CSARDRAGARDEQYF
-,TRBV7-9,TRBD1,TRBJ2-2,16,TGTGCCAGCAGCCCGGGACAGGACTATAACACCGGGGAGCTGTTTTTT,CASSPGQDYNTGELFF
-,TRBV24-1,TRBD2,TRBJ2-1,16,TGTGCCACCAGTGAGCCGTCGAGCGGGGGGCCAGGGGAGCAGTTCTTC,CATSEPSSGGPGEQFF
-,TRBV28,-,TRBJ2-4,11,TGTGCCAGCACGACAGGCTTTATTCAGTACTTC,CASTTGFIQYF
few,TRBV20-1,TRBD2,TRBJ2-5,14,TGCAGTGCTAGAAGAGCGGGGAACCAAGAGACCCAGTACTTC,CSARRAGNQETQYF
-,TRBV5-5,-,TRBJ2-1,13,TGTGCCAGCAGCAGCGTCGGGGCCAATGAGCAGTTCTTC,CASSSVGANEQFF
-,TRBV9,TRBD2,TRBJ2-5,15,TGTGCCAGCAGCGTTTCGGGACTAGCAGGAGAGACCCAGTACTTC,CASSVSGLAGETQYF
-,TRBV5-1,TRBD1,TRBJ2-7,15,TGCGCCAGCAGGACCGGGACAGGGATGACCTACGAGCAGTACTTC,CASRTGTGMTYEQYF
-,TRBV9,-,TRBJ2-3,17,TGTGCCAGCAGCGCAGGGGGAATGGGACTATACACAGATACGCAGTATTTT,CASSAGGMGLYTDTQYF
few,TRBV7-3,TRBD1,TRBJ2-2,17,TGTGCCAGCAGCACCCAAGACAGGGGACGCGGCACCGGGGAGCTGTTTTTT,CASSTQDRGRGTGELFF
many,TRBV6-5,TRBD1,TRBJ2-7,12,TGTGCCACCAGGACAGGGGGCTACGAGCAGTACTTC,CATRTGGYEQYF
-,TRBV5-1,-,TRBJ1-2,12,TGCGCCAGCAGCGCCGAAGAATATGGCTACACCTTC,CASSAEEYGYTF
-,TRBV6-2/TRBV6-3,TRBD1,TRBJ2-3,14,TGTGCCAGCAGTTATGGACAGGAGAAAGATACGCAGTATTTT,CASSYGQEKDTQYF
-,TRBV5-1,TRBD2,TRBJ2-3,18,TGCGCCAGCAGCTTGGGACTAGCGGGGGGCCTCCTCAAAGATACGCAGTATTTT,CASSLGLAGGLLKDTQYF
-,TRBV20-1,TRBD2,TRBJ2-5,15,TGCAGTGCTAGAGCGCTAGCGGGGGGGCAGGAGACCCAGTACTTC,CSARALAGGQETQYF
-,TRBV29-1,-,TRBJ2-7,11,TGCAGCGTTGAAGAGGAGTACGAGCAGTACTTC,CSVEEEYEQYF
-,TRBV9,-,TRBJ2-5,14,TGTGCCAGCAGTGCCTGGAGGGGCCAAGAGACCCAGTACTTC,CASSAWRGQETQYF
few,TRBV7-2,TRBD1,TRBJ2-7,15,TGTGCCAGCAGCTTAGCCGGGACAGGGCGTGGCGAGCAGTACTTC,CASSLAGTGRGEQYF
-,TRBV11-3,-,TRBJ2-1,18,TGTGCCAGCAGCTTAGGGGGGACCTTACCTCCCCAAAACAATGAGCAGTTCTTC,CASSLGGTLPPQNNEQFF
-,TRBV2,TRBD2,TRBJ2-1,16,TGTGCCAGCAGTGAAACTAGCGGGGGTTCCTACAATGAGCAGTTCTTC,CASSETSGGSYNEQFF
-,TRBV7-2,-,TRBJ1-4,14,TGTGCCAGCAGCTTCGACAGGAAGGATGAAAAACTGTTTTTT,CASSFDRKDEKLFF
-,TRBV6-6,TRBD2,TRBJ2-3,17,TGTGCCAGCAGTTACGTCGGCGGGACTAGGCAATCAGATACGCAGTATTTT,CASSYVGGTRQSDTQYF
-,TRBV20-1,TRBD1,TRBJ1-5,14,TGCAGTGCTCCCTCGGGACAGGGAGGTCAGCCCCAGCATTTT,CSAPSGQGGQPQHF
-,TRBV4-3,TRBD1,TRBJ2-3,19,TGCGCCAGCAGCCAAGATCTCATGAGCGGGACAGGGGGCGAAGATACGCAGTATTTT,CASSQDLMSGTGGEDTQYF
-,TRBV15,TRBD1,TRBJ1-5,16,TGTGCCACCAGCAGGGAGAAAAGGGGGCCCAACCAGCCCCAGCATTTT,CATSREKRGPNQPQHF
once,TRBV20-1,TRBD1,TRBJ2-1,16,TGCAGTGCCCGGGACAGGGGGACTAAATTCTACAATGAGCAGTTCTTC,CSARDRGTKFYNEQFF
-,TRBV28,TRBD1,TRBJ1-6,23,TGTGCCAGCACCTTCCCCATTAACGCCCTTGGACAGGAACAAAGCTCCTATAATTCACCCCTCCACTTT,CASTFPINALGQEQSSYNSPLHF
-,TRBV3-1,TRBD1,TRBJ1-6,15,TGTGCCAGCAGCCAAGATCAGGGGGGGGGCTCACCCCTCCACTTT,CASSQDQGGGSPLHF
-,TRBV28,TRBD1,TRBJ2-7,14,TGTGCCAGCAGTCTTACCGGGACAGGGGATGAACAGTACTTC,CASSLTGTGDEQYF
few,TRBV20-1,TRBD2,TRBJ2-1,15,TGCAGTGCTACCCGGGCTAGCGGGGGTAACAATGAGCAGTTCTTC,CSATRASGGNNEQFF
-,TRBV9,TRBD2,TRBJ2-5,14,TGTGCCAGCAGCGTAGAGATCGGGGGGGAGACCCAGTACTTC,CASSVEIGGETQYF
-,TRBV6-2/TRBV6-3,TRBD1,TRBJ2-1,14,TGTGCCAGCAGTTACCGCCGGGACAGAGCTGAGCAGTTCTTC,CASSYRRDRAEQFF
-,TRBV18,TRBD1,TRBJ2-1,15,TGTGCCAGCTCACGCGTGGGACAGGGTTCGAATGAGCAGTTCTTC,CASSRVGQGSNEQFF
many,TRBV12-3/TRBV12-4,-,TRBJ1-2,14,TGTGCCAGCAGTTTGCCAGGGCAAGGGTATGGCTACACCTTC,CASSLPGQGYGYTF
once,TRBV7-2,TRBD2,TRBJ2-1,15,TGTGCCAGCAGCAAACTAGCGGGGGGGCCCGATGAGCAGTTCTTC,CASSKLAGGPDEQFF
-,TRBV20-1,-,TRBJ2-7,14,TGCAGTGTCGGACAGACTCGGAAACACTACGAGCAGTACTTC,CSVGQTRKHYEQYF
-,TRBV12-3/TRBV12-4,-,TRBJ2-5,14,TGTGCCAGCAGCCGGAGAGCTCCTCAAGAGACCCAGTACTTC,CASSRRAPQETQYF
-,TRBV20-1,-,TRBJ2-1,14,TGCAGTGCTAGTCCGGCAGTCTCCTACAATGAGCAGTTCTTC,CSASPAVSYNEQFF
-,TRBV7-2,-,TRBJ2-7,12,TGTGCCAGCAGACAAACAGGGTACGAGCAGTACTTC,CASRQTGYEQYF
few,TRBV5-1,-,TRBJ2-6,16,TGCGCCAGCAGCTTGGGACAACGCTCTGGGGCCAACGTCCTGACTTTC,CASSLGQRSGANVLTF